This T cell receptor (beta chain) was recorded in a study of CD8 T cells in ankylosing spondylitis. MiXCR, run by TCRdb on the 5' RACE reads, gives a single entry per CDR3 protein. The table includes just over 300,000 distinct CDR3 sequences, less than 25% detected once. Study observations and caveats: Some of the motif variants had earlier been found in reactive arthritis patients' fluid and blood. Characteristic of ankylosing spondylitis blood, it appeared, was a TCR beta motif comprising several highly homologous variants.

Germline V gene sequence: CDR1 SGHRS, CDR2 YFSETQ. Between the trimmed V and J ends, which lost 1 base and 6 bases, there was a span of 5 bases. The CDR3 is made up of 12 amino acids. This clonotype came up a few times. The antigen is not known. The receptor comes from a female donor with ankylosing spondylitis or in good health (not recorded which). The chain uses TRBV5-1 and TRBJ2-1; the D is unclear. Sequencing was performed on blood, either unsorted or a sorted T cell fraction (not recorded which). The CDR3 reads CASSLRVNEQFF. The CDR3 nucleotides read TGCGCCAGCAGCTTGCGGGTCAATGAGCAGTTCTTC.